This entry lists 10 T cell receptor beta chains sequenced from one sample in a study of blood T cell repertoires in COVID-19. TCRdb's copy holds only in-frame clones and misses some; the assay was immunoSEQ multiplex PCR. This sample carries 65,000 to 90,000 clones, about four fifths of them seen once, and the ten largest clones take under 30%. Specimen: peripheral blood. The receptor source for this set is a human donor in a cohort sampled during active COVID-19.

The CDR3 coding sequence is TGTGCCACCCATGACACCCGAAGTGGCACAGATACGCAGTATTTT. As protein: CATHDTRSGTDTQYF. J is TRBJ2-3 and V is TRBV19, with D uncertain. The germline gives CDR1 LNHDA, CDR2 SQIVND (reference sequence). Trimming cost V 10 bases and J 1 base, with 18 bases left between them. CDR3 length: 15 amino acids.

The CDR3 region has the DNA TGCGCCAGCAGCTTGGCACGGTACCACAGCTCCGTGCAGGGGGAGTGGGAGACCCAGTACTTC. Its protein is CASSLARYHSSVQGEWETQYF. The chain employs TRBV5-1 and TRBJ2-5; TRBD1 agrees at 7 bases. This CDR3 has 21 residues. The junction had 25 bases not matched to a gene; V was cut back by 0 bases and J by 5 bases. The V gene's germline CDR1 is SGHRS and CDR2 YFSETQ.

The chain employs TRBV28 and TRBJ1-6; TRBD1 matches at 7 bases. V shed 5 bases and J 9 bases; nucleotides not matched to a gene: 7. The CDR3 runs 14 residues. Germline CDR1 and CDR2: MDHEN and SYDVKM. CDR3 in DNA: TGTGCCAGCAGTACCGACAGGGTCGCTTCACCCCTCCACTTT. Protein sequence: CASSTDRVASPLHF. Looking up the rest from reference TRBV28 and TRBJ1-6 gives the full variable domain: DVKVTQSSRYLVKRTGEKVFLECVQDMDHENMFWYRQDPGLGLRLIYFSYDVKMKEKGDIPEGYSVSREKKERFSLILESASTNQTSMYLCASSTDRVASPLHFGNGTRLTVT.

The gene calls are TRBV7-6 and TRBJ2-5; D is unresolved. The V gene lost 5 bases and the J gene lost 5 bases, with 12 bases spanning the gap. This CDR3 has 13 amino acids. Germline CDR1 reads SGHVS; CDR2 reads FNYEAQ. The DNA for the CDR3 is TGTGCCAGCAGCCGAGCCCCCGCCGAGACCCAGTACTTC. This translates into CASSRAPAETQYF.

The rearrangement joins TRBV7-9 to TRBJ2-5; no firm D call. This CDR3 comprises 15 residues. The germline gives CDR1 SEHNR, CDR2 FQNEAQ (reference sequence). Between the trimmed V and J ends, which lost 4 bases and 1 base, there was a span of 13 bases. CDR3 in amino acids: CASSSLLGSQETQYF. CDR3 nucleotide sequence: TGTGCCAGCAGCTCCCTTCTGGGCAGCCAAGAGACCCAGTACTTC.

The gene calls are TRBV29-1 and TRBJ2-7; 7 bases map to TRBD2. V trimming: 7 bases; J trimming: 0 bases; junction bases outside the gene matches: 6. This CDR3 spans 13 amino acids. Germline V gene data show CDR1 as SQVTM and CDR2 as ANQGSEA. CDR3 sequence (DNA): TGCAGCGCCCTTGGGGGGGACTCCTACGAGCAGTACTTC. This translates into CSALGGDSYEQYF.

This clone was seen a few times. The chain recombines TRBV2 with TRBJ2-2; D is possibly TRBD1 (6 bases). The ends were cut back, 4 bases at V and 0 bases at J, with 9 bases in the middle. This CDR3 comprises 15 residues. The germline V gene encodes CDR1 SNHLY and CDR2 FYNNEI. The CDR3 sequence: CASSGGQANTGELFF. CDR3 DNA: TGTGCCAGCAGTGGGGGACAAGCGAACACCGGGGAGCTGTTTTTT.

V and J are TRBV10-2 and TRBJ2-1; 8 positions agree with TRBD1. With 6 bases clipped from V and 4 bases from J, the junction kept 5 bases outside the gene matches. CDR1 WSHSY and CDR2 SAAADI come from the germline V gene. CDR3 length equals 14 residues. Written as DNA, the CDR3 is TGCGCCAGCAGCGGACAGGGCCGATACAATGAGCAGTTCTTC. It codes for CASSGQGRYNEQFF.

This clone was observed a few times. The chain carries TRBV20-1 and TRBJ1-6, with TRBD1 as a possible D gene (6 bases). With 3 bases removed from V and 8 bases from J, the gap between germline ends came to 14 bases. Germline CDR1 reads DFQATT; CDR2 reads SNEGSKA (reference sequence). The CDR3 covers 14 residues. The DNA of the CDR3 is TGCAGTGCTAGTTCGGGCAGGGGTTATTCACCCCTCCACTTT. It yields the protein CSASSGRGYSPLHF.

The genes are TRBV15 and TRBJ2-7; D might be TRBD2 (5 bases). The V and J ends lost 1 base and 5 bases respectively, with 12 bases between them. The CDR3 consists of 14 residues. Germline CDR1 is LNHNV and CDR2 is YYDKDF (reference sequence). The CDR3 DNA is TGTGCCACCAGCAGAGGGAACAGCGGCCACGAGCAGTACTTC. It translates to CATSRGNSGHEQYF.